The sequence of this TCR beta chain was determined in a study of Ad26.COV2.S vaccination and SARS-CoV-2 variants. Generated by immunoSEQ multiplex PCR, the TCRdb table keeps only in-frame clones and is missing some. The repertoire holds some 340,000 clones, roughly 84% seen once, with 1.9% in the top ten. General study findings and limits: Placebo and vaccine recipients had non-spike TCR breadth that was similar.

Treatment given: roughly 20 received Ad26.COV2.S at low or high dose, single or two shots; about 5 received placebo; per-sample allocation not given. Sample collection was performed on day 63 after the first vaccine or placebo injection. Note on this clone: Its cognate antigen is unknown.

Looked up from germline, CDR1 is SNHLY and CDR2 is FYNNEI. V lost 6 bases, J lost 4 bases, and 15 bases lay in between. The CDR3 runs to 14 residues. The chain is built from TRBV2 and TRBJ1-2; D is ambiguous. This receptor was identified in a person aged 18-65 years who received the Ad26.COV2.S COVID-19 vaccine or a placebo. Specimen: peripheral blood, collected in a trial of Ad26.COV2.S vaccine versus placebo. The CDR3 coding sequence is TGTGCCAGCAGGGACCAACCCGGGCCCTATGGCTACACCTTC. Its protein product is CASRDQPGPYGYTF.